At least ten counts were recorded for the clone carrying this T cell receptor beta chain. The sample comes from a study of regulatory T cells in long-lasting Graves disease. Time point noted: newly diagnosed GD, antithyroid drugs for less than 3 months. Scientists built the TCR library using RNA that was extracted from PBMCs. CDR3 regions were amplified by Arm-PCR using iRepertoire HTBI primers to build TCR beta libraries. TCRdb re-called the multiplex PCR reads through MiXCR, storing one row per CDR3 protein. The table includes hundreds of thousands of distinct CDR3 sequences, 15% to 20% detected once. The V segment lost 1 base and the J segment 4 bases; nucleotides outside the gene matches: 7. Germline V gene lookup returns CDR1 SGHTA and CDR2 FQGNSA. The CDR3 loop spans 17 amino acids. In addition, the sample was reused for a study of T cells in Graves' hyperthyroidism and ophthalmopathy.

Sample: peripheral blood mononuclear cells (PBMCs), taken at new diagnosis, from a patient treated with antithyroid drugs. This receptor was identified in a woman aged 25 to 39 with Graves disease. This chain uses TRBV7-2 with TRBJ1-5, with TRBD1 identical over 10 bases. CDR3 sequence (DNA): TGTGCCAGCAGCTTAGTGACAGGGGGCTCCCCTAATCAGCCCCAGCATTTT. Its translation: CASSLVTGGSPNQPQHF.